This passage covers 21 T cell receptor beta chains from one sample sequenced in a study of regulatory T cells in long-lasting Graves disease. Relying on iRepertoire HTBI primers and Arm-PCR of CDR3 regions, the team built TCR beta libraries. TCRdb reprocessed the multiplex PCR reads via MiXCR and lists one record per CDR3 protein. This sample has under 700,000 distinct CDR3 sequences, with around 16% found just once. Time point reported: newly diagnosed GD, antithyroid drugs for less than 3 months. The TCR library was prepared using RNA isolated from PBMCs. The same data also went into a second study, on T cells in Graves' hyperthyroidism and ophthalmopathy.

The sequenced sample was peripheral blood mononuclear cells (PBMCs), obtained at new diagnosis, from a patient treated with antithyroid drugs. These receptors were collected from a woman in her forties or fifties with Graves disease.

The CDR3 DNA follows: TGTGCCAGCAGGGGACAGGGGCGACCCTATGGCTACACCTTC. It specifies CASRGQGRPYGYTF. This rearrangement joins TRBV2 to TRBJ1-2; 10 nucleotides line up with TRBD1. CDR3 length: 14 residues. Germline V CDR1 and CDR2: SNHLY, FYNNEI. Unmatched junction bases numbered 5, after V lost 6 bases and J lost 4 bases. The whole variable domain, remainder taken from reference TRBV2 and TRBJ1-2, is EPEVTQTPSHQVTQMGQEVILRCVPISNHLYFYWYRQILGQKVEFLVSFYNNEISEKSEIFDDQFSVERPDGSNFTLKIRSTKLEDSAMYFCASRGQGRPYGYTFGSGTRLTVV.

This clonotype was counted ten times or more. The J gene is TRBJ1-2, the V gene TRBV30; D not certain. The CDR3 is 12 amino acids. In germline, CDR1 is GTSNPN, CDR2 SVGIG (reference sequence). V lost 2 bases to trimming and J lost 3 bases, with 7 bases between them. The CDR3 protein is CAWSPRDYGYTF. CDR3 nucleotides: TGTGCCTGGAGTCCCCGGGACTATGGCTACACCTTC.

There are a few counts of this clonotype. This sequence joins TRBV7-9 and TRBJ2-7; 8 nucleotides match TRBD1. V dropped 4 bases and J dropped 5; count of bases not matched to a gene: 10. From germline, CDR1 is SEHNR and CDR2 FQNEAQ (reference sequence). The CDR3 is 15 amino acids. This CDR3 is CASSSSDRALHEQYF. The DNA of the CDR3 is TGTGCCAGCAGCTCCTCGGACAGGGCCCTCCACGAGCAGTACTTC. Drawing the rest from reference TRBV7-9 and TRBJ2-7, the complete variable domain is DTGVSQNPRHKITKRGQNVTFRCDPISEHNRLYWYRQTLGQGPEFLTYFQNEAQLEKSRLLSDRFSAERPKGSFSTLEIQRTEQGDSAMYLCASSSSDRALHEQYFGPGTRLTVT.

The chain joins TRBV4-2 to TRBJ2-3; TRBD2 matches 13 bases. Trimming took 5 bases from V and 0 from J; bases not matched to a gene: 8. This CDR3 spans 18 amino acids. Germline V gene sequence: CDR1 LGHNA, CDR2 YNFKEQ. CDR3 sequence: CASSKVLAGGSSTDTQYF. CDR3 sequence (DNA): TGTGCCAGCAGCAAAGTACTAGCGGGGGGGTCAAGCACAGATACGCAGTATTTT.

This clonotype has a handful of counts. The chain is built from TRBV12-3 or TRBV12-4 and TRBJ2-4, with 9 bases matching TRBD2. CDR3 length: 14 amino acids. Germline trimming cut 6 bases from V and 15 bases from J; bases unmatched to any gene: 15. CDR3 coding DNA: TGTGCCAGCAGGAGCGGGGGGCCTCGGGAACGTGGGTACTTC. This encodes CASRSGGPRERGYF.

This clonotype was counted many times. This CDR3 reads CASSQAGGLRLYEQYF. The CDR3 nucleotides read TGTGCCAGCAGCCAAGCTGGAGGGTTGAGACTTTACGAGCAGTACTTC. This chain joins TRBV3-1 and TRBJ2-7; the D gene is possibly TRBD2 (6 bases). V lost 1 base, J lost 4 bases, and 17 bases lay in between. CDR1 and CDR2 from the germline V gene are LGHDT and YNNKEL (reference sequence). The CDR3 extends over 16 amino acids.

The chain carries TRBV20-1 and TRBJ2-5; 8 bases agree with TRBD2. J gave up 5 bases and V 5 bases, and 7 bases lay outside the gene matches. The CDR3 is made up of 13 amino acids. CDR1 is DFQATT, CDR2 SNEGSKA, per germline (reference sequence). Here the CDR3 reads CSARGGTPETQYF. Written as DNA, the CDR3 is TGCAGTGCTCGGGGGGGGACCCCGGAGACCCAGTACTTC.

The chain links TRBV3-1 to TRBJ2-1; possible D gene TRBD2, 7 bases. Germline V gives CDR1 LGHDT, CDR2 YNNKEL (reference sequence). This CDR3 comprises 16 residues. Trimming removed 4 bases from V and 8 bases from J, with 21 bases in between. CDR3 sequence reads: CASSPEWGGAIDEQFF. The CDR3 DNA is TGTGCCAGCAGCCCAGAATGGGGGGGGGCCATCGATGAGCAGTTCTTC.

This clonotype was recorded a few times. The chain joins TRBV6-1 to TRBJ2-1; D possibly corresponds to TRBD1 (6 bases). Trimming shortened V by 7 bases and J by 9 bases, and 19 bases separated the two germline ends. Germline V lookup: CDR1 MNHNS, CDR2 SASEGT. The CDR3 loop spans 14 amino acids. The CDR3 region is CASKLQGIGSEQFF. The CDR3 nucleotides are TGTGCCAGCAAACTCCAGGGGATCGGCAGTGAGCAGTTCTTC.

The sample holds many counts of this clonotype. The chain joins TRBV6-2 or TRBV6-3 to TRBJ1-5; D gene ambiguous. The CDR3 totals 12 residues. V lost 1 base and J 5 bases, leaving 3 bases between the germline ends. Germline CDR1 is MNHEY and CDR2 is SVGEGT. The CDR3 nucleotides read TGTGCCAGCAGTTACTTCGATCAGCCCCAGCATTTT. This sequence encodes CASSYFDQPQHF.

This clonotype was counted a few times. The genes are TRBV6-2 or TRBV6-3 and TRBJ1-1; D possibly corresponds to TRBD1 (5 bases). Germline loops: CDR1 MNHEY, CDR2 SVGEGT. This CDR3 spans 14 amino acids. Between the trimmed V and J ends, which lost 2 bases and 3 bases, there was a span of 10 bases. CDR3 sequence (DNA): TGTGCCAGCAGTTACGGGGGGGTAGACACTGAAGCTTTCTTT. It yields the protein CASSYGGVDTEAFF.

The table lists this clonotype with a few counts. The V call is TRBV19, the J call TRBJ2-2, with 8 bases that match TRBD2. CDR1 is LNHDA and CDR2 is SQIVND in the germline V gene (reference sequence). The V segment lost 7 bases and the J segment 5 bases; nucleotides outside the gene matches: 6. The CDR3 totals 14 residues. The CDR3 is CASNTGGRTGELFF. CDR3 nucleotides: TGTGCCAGTAACACGGGGGGGCGGACCGGGGAGCTGTTTTTT.

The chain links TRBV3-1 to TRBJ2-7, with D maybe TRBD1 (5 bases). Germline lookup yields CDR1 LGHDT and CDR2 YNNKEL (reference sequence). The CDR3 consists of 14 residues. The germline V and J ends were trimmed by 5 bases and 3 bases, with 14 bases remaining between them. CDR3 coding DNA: TGTGCCAGCAGCGCCCAAGGGCAGGGCTACGAGCAGTACTTC. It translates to CASSAQGQGYEQYF.

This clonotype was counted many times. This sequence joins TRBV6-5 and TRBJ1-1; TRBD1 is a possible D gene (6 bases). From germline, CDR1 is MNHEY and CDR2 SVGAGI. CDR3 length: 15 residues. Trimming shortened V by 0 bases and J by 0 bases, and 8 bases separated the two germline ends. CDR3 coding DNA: TGTGCCAGCAGTTACTCGGGGGCCATGAACACTGAAGCTTTCTTT. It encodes CASSYSGAMNTEAFF.

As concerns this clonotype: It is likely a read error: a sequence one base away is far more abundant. The DNA of the CDR3 is TGTGCCAGCAGTCCGCAGGGAGGCAGGAGGGGCACTGAAGCTTTCTTT. Amino acid sequence: CASSPQGGRRGTEAFF. The chain joins TRBV10-1 to TRBJ1-1; tentative D call: TRBD1 (5 bases). Germline V gives CDR1 WNHNN, CDR2 SYGVQD (reference sequence). The CDR3 sequence is 16 residues long.

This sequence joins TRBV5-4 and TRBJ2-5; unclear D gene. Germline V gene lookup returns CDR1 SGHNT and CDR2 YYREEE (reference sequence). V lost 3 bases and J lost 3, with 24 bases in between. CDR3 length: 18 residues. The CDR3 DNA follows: TGTGCCAGCAGCTCCAACCTGATGACACAAAGGATAAAAGAGACCCAGTACTTC. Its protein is CASSSNLMTQRIKETQYF.

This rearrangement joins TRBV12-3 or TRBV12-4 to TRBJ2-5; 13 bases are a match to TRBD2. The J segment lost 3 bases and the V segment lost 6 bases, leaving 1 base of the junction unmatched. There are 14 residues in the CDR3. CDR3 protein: CASSGTSGEETQYF. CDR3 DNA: TGTGCCAGCAGCGGGACTAGCGGGGAAGAGACCCAGTACTTC.

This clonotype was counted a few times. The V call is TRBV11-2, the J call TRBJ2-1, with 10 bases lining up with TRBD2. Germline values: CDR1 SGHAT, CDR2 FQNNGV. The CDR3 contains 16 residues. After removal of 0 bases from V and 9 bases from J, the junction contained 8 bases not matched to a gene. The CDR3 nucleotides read TGTGCCAGCAGCTTAGACGCTAGCGGGGGAACCCGTGAGCAGTTCTTC. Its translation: CASSLDASGGTREQFF.

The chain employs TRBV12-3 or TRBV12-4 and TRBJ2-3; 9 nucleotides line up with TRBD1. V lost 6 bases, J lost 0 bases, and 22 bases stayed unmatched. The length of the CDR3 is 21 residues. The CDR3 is CASSLREGTGRMGASTDTQYF. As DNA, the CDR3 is TGTGCCAGCAGCTTACGCGAAGGGACAGGGAGGATGGGGGCTAGCACAGATACGCAGTATTTT.

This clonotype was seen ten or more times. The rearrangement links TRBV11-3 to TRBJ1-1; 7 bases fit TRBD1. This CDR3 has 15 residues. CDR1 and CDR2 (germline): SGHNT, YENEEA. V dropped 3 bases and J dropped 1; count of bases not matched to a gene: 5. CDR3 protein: CASSFTGATNTEAFF. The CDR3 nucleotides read TGTGCCAGCAGCTTTACAGGGGCAACGAACACTGAAGCTTTCTTT.

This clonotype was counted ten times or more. The CDR3 sequence: CASSLGAGGEQYF. The CDR3, as DNA: TGTGCCAGCAGCTTAGGAGCGGGGGGCGAGCAGTACTTC. The V call is TRBV11-2, the J call TRBJ2-7, with 9 positions matching TRBD2. Germline CDR1 reads SGHAT; CDR2 reads FQNNGV. V shed 1 base and J 6 bases; nucleotides not matched to a gene: 1. The CDR3 contains 13 residues.